This T cell receptor (beta chain) emerged from a study of shared clonotypes between healthy human individuals. Study-level results: Naive subsets usually exceeded memory subsets in estimated richness.

The protocol was immunoSEQ multiplex PCR, while the TCRdb copy is restricted to in-frame clones and leaves out a portion. Among about 2.3 million clones, approximately 90% were seen once, and the ten largest hold roughly 0.34%. V shed 0 bases and J shed 0 bases, with 9 bases lying between them. The CDR3 contains 15 residues. CDR1 SGHRS and CDR2 YFSETQ come from the germline V gene. A word on this clone: Its antigen is not identified.

The sample taken for sequencing was naive CD4+ T cells from PBMCs. Subset meaning: CD45RA+ positively selected. The clonotype originates from a man between 18 and 35 years old in good health. Some clones in this sample may be carry-over from other donors' samples. The rearrangement joins TRBV5-1 to TRBJ1-1; no firm D call. CDR3 sequence: CASSLEAAVNTEAFF. The CDR3 DNA follows: TGCGCCAGCAGCTTGGAAGCAGCCGTGAACACTGAAGCTTTCTTT.